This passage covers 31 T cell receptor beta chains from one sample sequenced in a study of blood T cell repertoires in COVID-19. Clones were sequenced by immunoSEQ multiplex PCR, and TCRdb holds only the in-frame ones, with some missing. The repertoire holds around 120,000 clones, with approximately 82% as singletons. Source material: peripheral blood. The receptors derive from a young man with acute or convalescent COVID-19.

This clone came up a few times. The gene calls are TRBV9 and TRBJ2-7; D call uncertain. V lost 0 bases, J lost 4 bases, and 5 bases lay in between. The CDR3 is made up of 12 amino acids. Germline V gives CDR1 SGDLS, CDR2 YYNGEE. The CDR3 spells CASSVAEYEQYV. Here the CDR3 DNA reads TGTGCCAGCAGCGTAGCGGAGTACGAGCAGTACGTC.

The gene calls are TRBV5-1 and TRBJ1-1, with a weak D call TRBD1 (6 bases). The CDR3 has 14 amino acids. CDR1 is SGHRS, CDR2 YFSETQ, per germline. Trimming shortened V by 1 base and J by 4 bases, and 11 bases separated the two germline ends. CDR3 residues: CASSLTQGPTEAFF. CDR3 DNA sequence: TGCGCCAGCAGCTTGACACAGGGCCCCACTGAAGCTTTCTTT.

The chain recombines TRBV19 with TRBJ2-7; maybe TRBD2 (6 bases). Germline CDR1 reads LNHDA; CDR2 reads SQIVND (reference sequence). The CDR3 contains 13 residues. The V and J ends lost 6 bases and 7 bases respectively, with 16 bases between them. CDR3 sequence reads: CASSPSGGGEQYV. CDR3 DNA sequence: TGTGCCAGTAGCCCATCTGGTGGGGGGGAGCAGTACGTC.

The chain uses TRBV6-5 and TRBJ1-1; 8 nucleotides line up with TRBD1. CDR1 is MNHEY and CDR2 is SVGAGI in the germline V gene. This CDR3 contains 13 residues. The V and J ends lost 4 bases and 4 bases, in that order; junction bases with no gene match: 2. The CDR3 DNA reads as TGTGCCAGCAGTTCCACAGGGGGCACTGAAGCTTTCTTT. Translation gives CASSSTGGTEAFF.

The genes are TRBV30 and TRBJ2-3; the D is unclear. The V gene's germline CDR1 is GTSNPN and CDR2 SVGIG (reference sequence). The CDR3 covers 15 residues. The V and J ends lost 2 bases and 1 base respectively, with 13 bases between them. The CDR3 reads CAWSLGFPGTDTQYF. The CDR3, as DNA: TGTGCCTGGAGTCTCGGGTTTCCCGGCACAGATACGCAGTATTTT.

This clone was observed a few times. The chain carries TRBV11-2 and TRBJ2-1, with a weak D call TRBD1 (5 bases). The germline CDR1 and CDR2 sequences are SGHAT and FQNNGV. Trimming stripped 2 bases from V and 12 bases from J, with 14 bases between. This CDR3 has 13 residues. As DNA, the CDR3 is TGTGCCAGCAGCTTACTCGGACATATAGGGCAGTTCTTC. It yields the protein CASSLLGHIGQFF.

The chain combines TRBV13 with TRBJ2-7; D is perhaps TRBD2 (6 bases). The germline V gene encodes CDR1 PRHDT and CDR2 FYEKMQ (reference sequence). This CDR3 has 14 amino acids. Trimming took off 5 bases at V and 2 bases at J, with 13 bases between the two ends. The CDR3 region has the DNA TGTGCCAGCAGCCCGAGACTAGGCCCCTACGAGCAGTACGTC. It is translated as CASSPRLGPYEQYV.

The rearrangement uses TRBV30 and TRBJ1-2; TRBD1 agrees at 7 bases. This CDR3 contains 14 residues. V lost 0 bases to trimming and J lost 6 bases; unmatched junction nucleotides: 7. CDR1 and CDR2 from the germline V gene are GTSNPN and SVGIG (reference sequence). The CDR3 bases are TGTGCCTGGAGTGTACGTGACAGGGAGGATGGCTACACCTTC. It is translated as CAWSVRDREDGYTF. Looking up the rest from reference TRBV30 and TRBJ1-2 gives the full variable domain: SQTIHQWPATLVQPVGSPLSLECTVEGTSNPNLYWYRQAAGRGLQLLFYSVGIGQISSEVPQNLSASRPQDRQFILSSKKLLLSDSGFYLCAWSVRDREDGYTFGSGTRLTVV.

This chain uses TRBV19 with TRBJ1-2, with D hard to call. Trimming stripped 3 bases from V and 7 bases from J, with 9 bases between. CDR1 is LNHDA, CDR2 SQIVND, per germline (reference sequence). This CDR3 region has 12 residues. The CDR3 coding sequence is TGTGCCAGTAGTATCGGAGAGGGTGGCTACACCTTC. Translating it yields CASSIGEGGYTF. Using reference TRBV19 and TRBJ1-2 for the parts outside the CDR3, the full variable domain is DGGITQSPKYLFRKEGQNVTLSCEQNLNHDAMYWYRQDPGQGLRLIYYSQIVNDFQKGDIAEGYSVSREKKESFPLTVTSAQKNPTAFYLCASSIGEGGYTFGSGTRLTVV.

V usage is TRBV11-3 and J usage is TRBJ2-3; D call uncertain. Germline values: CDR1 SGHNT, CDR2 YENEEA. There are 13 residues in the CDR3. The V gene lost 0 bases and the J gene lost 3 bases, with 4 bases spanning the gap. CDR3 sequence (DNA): TGTGCCAGCAGCTTAGATATGACAGATACGCAGTATTTT. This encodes CASSLDMTDTQYF.

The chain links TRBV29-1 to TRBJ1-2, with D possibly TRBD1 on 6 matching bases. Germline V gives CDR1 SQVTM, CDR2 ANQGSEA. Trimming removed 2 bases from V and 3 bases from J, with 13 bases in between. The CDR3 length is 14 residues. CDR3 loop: CSVELSRGDYGYTF. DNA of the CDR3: TGCAGCGTTGAACTAAGCAGGGGTGACTATGGCTACACCTTC.

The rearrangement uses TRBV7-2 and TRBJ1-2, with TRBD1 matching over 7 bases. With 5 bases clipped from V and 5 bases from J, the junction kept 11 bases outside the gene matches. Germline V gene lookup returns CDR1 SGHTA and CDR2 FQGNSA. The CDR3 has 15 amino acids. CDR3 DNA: TGTGCCAGCAGCCCGGGGACAGCATCAAGTTATGGCTACACCTTC. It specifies CASSPGTASSYGYTF.

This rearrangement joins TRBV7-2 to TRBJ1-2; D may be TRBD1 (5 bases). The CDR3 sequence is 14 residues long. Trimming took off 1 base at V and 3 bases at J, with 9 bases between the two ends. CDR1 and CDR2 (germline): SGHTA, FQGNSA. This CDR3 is CASSLEGRDYGYTF. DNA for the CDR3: TGTGCCAGCAGCTTAGAGGGGAGGGACTATGGCTACACCTTC.

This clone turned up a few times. CDR3 loop: CASSQASDYEQYF. Written as DNA, the CDR3 is TGCGCCAGCAGCCAGGCCAGTGACTACGAGCAGTACTTC. This sequence joins TRBV4-1 and TRBJ2-7; D not certain. V was trimmed by 3 bases and J by 3 bases, leaving 9 bases between them. The CDR3 covers 13 residues. Looked up from germline, CDR1 is MGHRA and CDR2 is YSYEKL.

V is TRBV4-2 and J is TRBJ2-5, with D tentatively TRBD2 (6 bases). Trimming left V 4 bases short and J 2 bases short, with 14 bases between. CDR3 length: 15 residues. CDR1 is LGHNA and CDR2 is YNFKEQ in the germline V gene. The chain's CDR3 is CASSPGGGGQETQYF. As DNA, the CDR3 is TGTGCCAGCAGCCCCGGGGGTGGGGGGCAAGAGACCCAGTACTTC.

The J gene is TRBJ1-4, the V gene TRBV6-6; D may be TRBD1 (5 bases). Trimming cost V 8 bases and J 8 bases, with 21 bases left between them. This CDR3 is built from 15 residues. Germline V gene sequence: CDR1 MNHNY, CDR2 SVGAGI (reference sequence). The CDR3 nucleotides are TGTGCCAGCGGGGTCAGGGCGTACTTGGACGAAAAACTGTTTTTT. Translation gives CASGVRAYLDEKLFF.

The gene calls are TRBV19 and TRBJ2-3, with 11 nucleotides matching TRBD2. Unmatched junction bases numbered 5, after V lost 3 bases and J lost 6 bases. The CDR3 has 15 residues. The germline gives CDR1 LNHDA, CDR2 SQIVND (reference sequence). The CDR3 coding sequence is TGTGCCAGTAGTATTCAACTAGCGGGGGTGGATACGCAGTATTTT. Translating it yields CASSIQLAGVDTQYF.

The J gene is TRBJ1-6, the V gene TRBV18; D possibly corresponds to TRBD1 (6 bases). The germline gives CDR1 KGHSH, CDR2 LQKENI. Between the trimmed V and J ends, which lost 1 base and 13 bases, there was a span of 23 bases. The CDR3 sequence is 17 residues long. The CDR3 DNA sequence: TGTGCCAGCTCACCACGGGGGCAGTTAGGACCCGAAGCTCCCCTCCACTTT. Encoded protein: CASSPRGQLGPEAPLHF.

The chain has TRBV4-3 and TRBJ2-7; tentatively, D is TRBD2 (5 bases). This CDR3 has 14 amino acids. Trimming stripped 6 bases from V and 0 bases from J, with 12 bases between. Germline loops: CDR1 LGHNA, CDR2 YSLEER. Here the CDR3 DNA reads TGCGCCAGCAGGCGGACGGGGAGCTCCTACGAGCAGTACTTC. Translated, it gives CASRRTGSSYEQYF.

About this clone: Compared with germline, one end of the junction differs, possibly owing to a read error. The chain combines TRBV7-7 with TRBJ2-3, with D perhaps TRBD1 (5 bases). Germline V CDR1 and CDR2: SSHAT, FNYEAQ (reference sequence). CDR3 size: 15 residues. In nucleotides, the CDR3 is TGTGCTAGCAGCTTAGGTCCAGGGTCCACAGATACGCAGTATTTT. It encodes CASSLGPGSTDTQYF.

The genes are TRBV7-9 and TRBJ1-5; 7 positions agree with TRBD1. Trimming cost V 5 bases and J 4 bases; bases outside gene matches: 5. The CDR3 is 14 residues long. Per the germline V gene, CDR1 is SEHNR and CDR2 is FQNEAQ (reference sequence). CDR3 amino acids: CASSASTGNQPQHF. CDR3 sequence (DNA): TGTGCCAGCAGCGCCTCGACAGGGAATCAGCCCCAGCATTTT.

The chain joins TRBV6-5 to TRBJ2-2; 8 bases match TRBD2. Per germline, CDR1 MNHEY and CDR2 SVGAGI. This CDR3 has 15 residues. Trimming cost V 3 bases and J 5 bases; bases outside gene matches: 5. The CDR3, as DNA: TGTGCCAGCAGTTATGCCGGGGGGGTGACCGGGGAGCTGTTTTTT. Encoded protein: CASSYAGGVTGELFF.

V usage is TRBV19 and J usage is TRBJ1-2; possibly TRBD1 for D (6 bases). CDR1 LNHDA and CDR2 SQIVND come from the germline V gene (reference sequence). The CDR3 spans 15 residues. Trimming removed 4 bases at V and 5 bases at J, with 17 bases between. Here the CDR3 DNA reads TGTGCCAGTAGTAGCCGAATAGGGGGTTGGTATGGCTACACCTTC. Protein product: CASSSRIGGWYGYTF.

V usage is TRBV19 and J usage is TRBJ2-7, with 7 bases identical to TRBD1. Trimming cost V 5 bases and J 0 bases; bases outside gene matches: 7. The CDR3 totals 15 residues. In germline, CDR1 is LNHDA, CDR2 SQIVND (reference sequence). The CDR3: CASSPRDSSSYEQYF. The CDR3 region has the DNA TGTGCCAGTAGTCCCCGGGACAGTAGCTCCTACGAGCAGTACTTC.

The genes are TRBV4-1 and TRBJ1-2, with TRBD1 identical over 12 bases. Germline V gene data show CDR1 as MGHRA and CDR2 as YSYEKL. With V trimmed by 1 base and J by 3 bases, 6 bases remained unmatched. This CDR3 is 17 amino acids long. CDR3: CASSQVKGQGADYGYTF. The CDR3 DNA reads TGCGCCAGCAGCCAAGTAAAGGGACAGGGGGCGGACTATGGCTACACCTTC.

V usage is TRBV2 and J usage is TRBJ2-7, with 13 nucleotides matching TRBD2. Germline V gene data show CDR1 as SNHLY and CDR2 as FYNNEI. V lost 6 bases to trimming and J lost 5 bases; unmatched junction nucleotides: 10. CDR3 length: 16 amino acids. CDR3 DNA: TGTGCCAGCAGAGATCCGCGGACTAGCGGGAGTGACGAGCAGTACGTC. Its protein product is CASRDPRTSGSDEQYV.

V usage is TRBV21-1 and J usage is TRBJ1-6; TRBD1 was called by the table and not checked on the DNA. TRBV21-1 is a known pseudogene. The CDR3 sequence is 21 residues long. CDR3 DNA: TGTGCCAGCAGACCGAGTTATACGGGACAGGGGAGGGAGGCCTATAATTCACCCCTCCACTTT. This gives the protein CASRPSYTGQGREAYNSPLHF.

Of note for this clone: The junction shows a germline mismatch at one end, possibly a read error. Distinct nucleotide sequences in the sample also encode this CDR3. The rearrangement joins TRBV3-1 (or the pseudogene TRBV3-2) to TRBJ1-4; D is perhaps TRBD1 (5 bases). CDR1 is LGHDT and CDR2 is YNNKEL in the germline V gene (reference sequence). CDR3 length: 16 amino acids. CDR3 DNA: TGCGCCAGCAGCCAAGATAGGGGTGCAACTAATGAAAAACTGTTTTTT. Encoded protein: CASSQDRGATNEKLFF.

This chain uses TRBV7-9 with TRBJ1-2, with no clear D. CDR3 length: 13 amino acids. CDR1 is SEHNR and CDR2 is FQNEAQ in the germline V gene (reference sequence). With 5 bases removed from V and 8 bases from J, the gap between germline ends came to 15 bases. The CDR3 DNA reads TGTGCCAGCAGCCAACGTGGGAGTGGCGGCTACACCTTC. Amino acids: CASSQRGSGGYTF. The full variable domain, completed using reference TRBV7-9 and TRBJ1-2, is DTGVSQNPRHKITKRGQNVTFRCDPISEHNRLYWYRQTLGQGPEFLTYFQNEAQLEKSRLLSDRFSAERPKGSFSTLEIQRTEQGDSAMYLCASSQRGSGGYTFGSGTRLTVV.

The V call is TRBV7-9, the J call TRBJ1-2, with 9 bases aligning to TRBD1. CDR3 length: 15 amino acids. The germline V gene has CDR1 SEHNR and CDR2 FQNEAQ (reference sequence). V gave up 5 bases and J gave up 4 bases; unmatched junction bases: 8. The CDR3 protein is CASSPTGTGTYGYTF. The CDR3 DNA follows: TGTGCCAGCAGCCCTACCGGGACAGGGACCTATGGCTACACCTTC.

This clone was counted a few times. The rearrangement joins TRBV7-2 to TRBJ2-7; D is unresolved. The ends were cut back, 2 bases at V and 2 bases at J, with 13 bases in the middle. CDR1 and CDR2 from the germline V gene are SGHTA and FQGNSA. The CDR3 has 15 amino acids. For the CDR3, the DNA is TGTGCCAGCAGCTTAATTTCGTCCGGTACCTACGAGCAGTACTTC. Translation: CASSLISSGTYEQYF.